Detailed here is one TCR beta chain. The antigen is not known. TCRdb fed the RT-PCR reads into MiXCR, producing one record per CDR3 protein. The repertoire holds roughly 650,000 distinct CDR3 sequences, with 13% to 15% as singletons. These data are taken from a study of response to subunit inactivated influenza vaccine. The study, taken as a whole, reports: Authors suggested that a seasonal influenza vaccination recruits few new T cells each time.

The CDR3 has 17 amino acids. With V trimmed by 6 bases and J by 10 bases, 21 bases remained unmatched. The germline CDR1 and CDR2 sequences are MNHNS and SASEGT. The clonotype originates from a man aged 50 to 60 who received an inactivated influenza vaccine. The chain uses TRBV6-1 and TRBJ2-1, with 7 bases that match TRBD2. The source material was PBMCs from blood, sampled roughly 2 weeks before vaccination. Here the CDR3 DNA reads TGTGCCAGCAGGGTAACCGGACTAGGCGGGTTTGAGCAAGAGCAGTTCTTC. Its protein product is CASRVTGLGGFEQEQFF.